This T cell receptor beta chain was captured in a study of blood T cell repertoires in COVID-19. This clone was counted many times. The CDR3 consists of 14 residues. Germline V gene data show CDR1 as MNHEY and CDR2 as SVGEGT. Trimming stripped 1 base from V and 6 bases from J, with 9 bases between. Profiled with immunoSEQ multiplex PCR; TCRdb holds only in-frame clones, not every one. The data contain roughly 170,000 clones, over 65% of them seen just once; the ten biggest clones take up approximately 3%. The sequencing input was peripheral blood. The rearrangement uses TRBV6-2 or TRBV6-3 and TRBJ2-2; the D gene is possibly TRBD2 (6 bases). The clonotype comes from a woman older than 75 with acute or convalescent COVID-19. This CDR3 reads CASSYFGGSGELFF. In nucleotides, the CDR3 is TGTGCCAGCAGTTACTTCGGGGGATCCGGGGAGCTGTTTTTT.